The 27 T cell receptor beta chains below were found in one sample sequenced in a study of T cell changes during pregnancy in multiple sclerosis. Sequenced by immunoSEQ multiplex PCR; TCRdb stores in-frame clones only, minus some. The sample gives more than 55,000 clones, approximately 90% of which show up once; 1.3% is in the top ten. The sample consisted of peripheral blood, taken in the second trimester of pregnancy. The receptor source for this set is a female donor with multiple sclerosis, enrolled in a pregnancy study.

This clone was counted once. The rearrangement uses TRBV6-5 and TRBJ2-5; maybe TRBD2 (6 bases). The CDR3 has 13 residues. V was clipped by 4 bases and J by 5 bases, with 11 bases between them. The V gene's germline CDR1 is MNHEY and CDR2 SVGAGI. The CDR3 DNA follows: TGTGCCAGCAGTTGGTTGGAGGGGGAGACCCAGTACTTC. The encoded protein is CASSWLEGETQYF.

The CDR3 DNA is TGTGCCAGCAGTTGGACAGAAAGCACAGATACGCAGTATTTT. Encoded protein: CASSWTESTDTQYF. The rearrangement joins TRBV2 to TRBJ2-3; a possible D gene is TRBD1 (6 bases). The CDR3 totals 14 residues. Germline V CDR1 and CDR2: SNHLY, FYNNEI. Between the trimmed V and J ends, which lost 5 bases and 0 bases, there was a span of 9 bases.

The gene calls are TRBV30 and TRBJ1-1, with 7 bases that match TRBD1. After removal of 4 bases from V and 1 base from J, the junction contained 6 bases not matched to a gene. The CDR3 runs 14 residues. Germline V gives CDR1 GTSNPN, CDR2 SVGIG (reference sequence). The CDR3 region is CAWTIGTENTEAFF. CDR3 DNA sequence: TGTGCCTGGACTATCGGGACAGAGAACACTGAAGCTTTCTTT.

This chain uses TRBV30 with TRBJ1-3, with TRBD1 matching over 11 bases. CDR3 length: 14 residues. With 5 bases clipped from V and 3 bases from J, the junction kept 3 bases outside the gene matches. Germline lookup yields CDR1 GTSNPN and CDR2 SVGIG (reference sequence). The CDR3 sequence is CAWRTGGGGNTIYF. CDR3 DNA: TGTGCCTGGCGGACAGGGGGCGGTGGAAACACCATATATTTT.

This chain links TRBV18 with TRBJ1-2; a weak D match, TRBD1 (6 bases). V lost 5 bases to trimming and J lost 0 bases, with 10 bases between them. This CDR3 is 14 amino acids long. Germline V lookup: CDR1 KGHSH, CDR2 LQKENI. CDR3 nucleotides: TGTGCCAGCTCAATAGGACAGCCTAACTATGGCTACACCTTC. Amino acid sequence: CASSIGQPNYGYTF.

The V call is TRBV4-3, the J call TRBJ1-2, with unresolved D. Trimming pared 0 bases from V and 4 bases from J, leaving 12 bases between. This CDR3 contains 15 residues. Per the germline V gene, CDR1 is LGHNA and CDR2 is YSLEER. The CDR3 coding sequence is TGCGCCAGCAGCCAAGAATATACAGATGGCTATGGCTACACCTTC. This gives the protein CASSQEYTDGYGYTF.

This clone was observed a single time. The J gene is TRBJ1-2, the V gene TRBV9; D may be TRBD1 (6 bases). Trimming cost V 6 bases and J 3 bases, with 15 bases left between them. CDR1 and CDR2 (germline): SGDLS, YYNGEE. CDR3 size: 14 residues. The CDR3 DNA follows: TGTGCCAGCACTCGAGACGGGACATACTATGGCTACACCTTC. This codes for CASTRDGTYYGYTF.

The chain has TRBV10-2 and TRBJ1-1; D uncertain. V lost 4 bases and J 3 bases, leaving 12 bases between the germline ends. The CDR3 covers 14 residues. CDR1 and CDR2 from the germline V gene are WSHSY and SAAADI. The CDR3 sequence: CASSVMGGHTEAFF. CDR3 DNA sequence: TGCGCCAGCAGTGTGATGGGAGGACACACTGAAGCTTTCTTT.

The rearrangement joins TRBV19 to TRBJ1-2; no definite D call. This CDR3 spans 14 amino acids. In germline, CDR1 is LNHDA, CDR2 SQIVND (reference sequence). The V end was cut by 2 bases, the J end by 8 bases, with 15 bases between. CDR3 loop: CASSISRGMGGYTF. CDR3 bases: TGTGCCAGTAGTATATCTCGAGGGATGGGCGGCTACACCTTC.

As DNA, the CDR3 is TGTGCCAGCAGCCAAGAAAGCCAGGGAGGAATGGAGACCCAGTACTTC. Translated: CASSQESQGGMETQYF. This sequence joins TRBV4-2 and TRBJ2-5, with D perhaps TRBD2 (6 bases). In germline, CDR1 is LGHNA, CDR2 YNFKEQ. The ends were cut back, 0 bases at V and 5 bases at J, with 16 bases in the middle. The CDR3 has 16 residues.

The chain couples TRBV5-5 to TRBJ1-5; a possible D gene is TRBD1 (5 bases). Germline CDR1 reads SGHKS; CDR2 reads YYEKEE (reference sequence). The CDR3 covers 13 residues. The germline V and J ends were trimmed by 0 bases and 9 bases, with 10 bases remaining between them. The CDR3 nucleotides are TGTGCCAGCAGCTTGGAGTTAGGGGCGCCCCAGCATTTT. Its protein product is CASSLELGAPQHF.

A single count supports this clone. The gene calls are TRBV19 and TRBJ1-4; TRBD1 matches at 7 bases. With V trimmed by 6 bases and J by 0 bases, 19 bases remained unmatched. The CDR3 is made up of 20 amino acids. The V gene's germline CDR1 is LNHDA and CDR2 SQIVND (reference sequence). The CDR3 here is CASRTGHSGQSQATNEKLFF. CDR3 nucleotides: TGTGCCAGTAGAACAGGACACTCGGGACAGTCTCAGGCAACTAATGAAAAACTGTTTTTT.

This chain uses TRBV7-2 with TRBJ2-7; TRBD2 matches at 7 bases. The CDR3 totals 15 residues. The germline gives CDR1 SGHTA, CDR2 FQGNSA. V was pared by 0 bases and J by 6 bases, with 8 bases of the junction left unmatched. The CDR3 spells CASSLAIGWGGEQYF. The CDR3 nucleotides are TGTGCCAGCAGCTTAGCGATCGGGTGGGGGGGCGAGCAGTACTTC.

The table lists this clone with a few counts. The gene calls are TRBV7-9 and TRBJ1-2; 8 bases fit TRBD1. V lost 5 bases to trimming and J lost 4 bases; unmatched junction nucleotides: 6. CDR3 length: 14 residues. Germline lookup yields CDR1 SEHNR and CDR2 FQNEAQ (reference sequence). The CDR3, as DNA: TGTGCCAGCAGCCCGACAGGGGATTTCTATGGCTACACCTTC. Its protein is CASSPTGDFYGYTF.

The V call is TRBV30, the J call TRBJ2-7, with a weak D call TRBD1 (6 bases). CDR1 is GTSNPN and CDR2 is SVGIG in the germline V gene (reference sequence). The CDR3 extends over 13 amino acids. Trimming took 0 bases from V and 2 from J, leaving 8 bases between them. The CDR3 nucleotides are TGTGCCTGGAGTGTACAGGGAGCCTACGAGCAGTACTTC. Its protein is CAWSVQGAYEQYF. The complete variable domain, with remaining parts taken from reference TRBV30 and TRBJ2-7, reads SQTIHQWPATLVQPVGSPLSLECTVEGTSNPNLYWYRQAAGRGLQLLFYSVGIGQISSEVPQNLSASRPQDRQFILSSKKLLLSDSGFYLCAWSVQGAYEQYFGPGTRLTVT.

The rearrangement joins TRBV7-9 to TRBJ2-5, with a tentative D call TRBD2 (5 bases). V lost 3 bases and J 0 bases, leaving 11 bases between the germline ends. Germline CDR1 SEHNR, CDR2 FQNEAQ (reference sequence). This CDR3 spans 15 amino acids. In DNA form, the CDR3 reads TGTGCCAGCAGCTTTTTCACGGGGAACCAAGAGACCCAGTACTTC. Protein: CASSFFTGNQETQYF.

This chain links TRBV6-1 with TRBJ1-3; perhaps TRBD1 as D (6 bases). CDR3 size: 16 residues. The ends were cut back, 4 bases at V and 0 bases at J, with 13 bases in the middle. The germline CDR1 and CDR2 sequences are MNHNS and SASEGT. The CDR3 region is CASSVGQGYSGNTIYF. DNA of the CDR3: TGTGCCAGCAGTGTGGGGCAGGGGTACTCTGGAAACACCATATATTTT.

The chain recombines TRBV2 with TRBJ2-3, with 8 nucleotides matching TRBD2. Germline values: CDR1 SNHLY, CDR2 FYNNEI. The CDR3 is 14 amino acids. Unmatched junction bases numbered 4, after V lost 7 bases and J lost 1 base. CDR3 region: CASKELAGTDTQYF. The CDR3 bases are TGTGCCAGCAAGGAACTAGCGGGCACAGATACGCAGTATTTT.

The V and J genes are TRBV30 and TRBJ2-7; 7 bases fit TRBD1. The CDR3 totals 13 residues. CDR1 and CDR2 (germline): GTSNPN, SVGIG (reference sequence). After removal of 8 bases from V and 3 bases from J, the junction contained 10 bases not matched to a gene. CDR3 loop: CAGNRGLDYEQYF. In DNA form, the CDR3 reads TGTGCCGGAAACAGGGGCTTGGACTACGAGCAGTACTTC. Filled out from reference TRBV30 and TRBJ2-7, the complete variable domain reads SQTIHQWPATLVQPVGSPLSLECTVEGTSNPNLYWYRQAAGRGLQLLFYSVGIGQISSEVPQNLSASRPQDRQFILSSKKLLLSDSGFYLCAGNRGLDYEQYFGPGTRLTVT.

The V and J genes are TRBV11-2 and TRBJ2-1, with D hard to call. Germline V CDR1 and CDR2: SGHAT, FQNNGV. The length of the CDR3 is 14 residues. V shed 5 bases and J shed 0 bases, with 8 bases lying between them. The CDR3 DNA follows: TGTGCCAGCAGCCAACAGAGCTCCTACAATGAGCAGTTCTTC. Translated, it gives CASSQQSSYNEQFF.

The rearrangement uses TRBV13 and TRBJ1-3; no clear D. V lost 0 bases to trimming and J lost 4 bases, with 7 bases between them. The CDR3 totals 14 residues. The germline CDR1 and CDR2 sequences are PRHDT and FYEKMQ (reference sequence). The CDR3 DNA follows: TGTGCCAGCAGCTTAGGCCTAACCGGAAACACCATATATTTT. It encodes CASSLGLTGNTIYF.

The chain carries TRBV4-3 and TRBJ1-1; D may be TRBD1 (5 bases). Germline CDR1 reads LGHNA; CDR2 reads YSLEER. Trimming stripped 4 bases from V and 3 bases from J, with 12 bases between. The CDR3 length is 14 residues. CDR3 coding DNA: TGCGCCAGCAGCCGATCAGGGAGGGACACTGAAGCTTTCTTT. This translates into CASSRSGRDTEAFF.

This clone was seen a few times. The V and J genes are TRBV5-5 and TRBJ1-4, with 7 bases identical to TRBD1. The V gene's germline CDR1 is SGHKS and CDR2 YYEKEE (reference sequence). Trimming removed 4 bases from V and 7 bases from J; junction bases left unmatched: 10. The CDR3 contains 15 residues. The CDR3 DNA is TGTGCCAGCAGCCTCTACACAGGGGACGCTGAAAAACTGTTTTTT. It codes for CASSLYTGDAEKLFF.

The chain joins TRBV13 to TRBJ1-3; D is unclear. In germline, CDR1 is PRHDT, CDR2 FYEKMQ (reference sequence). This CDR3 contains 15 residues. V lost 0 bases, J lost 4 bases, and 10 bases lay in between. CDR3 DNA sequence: TGTGCCAGCAGCTTAGGCCGGGCGGGCGGAAACACCATATATTTT. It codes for CASSLGRAGGNTIYF.

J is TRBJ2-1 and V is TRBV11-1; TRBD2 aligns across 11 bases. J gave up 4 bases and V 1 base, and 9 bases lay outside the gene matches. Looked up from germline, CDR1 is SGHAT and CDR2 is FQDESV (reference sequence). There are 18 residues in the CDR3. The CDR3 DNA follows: TGTGCCAGCAGCTTAGGGGGTAGCGGGGGGGCCCCATACAATGAGCAGTTCTTC. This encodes CASSLGGSGGAPYNEQFF.

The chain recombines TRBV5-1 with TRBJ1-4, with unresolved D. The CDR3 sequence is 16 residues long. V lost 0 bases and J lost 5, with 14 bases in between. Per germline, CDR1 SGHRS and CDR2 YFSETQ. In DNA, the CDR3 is TGCGCCAGCAGCTTGGGAACGGGAGCCTCAAATGAAAAACTGTTTTTT. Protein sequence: CASSLGTGASNEKLFF.

The CDR3 sequence: CASSTGQAGLDEQFF. CDR3 in DNA: TGTGCCAGCTCAACCGGACAGGCGGGTTTGGATGAGCAGTTCTTC. The rearrangement joins TRBV18 to TRBJ2-1, with TRBD1 matching 7 bases. The CDR3 spans 15 residues. Germline CDR1 KGHSH, CDR2 LQKENI. V lost 5 bases, J lost 8 bases, and 12 bases stayed unmatched.